One T cell receptor (beta chain) is described in this entry. What it binds is not known. The CDR3 is made up of 12 amino acids. CDR1 SGHAT and CDR2 FQNNGV come from the germline V gene. Trimming cost V 5 bases and J 6 bases, with 5 bases left between them. Sequencing used immunoSEQ multiplex PCR; TCRdb keeps in-frame clones, though not all of them. Of over 65,000 clones listed, less than 95% are singletons. These data originate in a study of graft-versus-host responses after intestinal transplantation. Looking at the study overall: Anti-thymocyte globulin induction was given to all recipients, followed by tacrolimus and steroids for around three years.

General study findings and limits: Recipient marrow harbored GvH clones, some of which surfaced first in ileum or blood.

Sequences were derived from unstimulated CD8+ T cells sorted from spleen or lymph node cells, sampled before transplant. The clonotype originates from a human donor who was the organ donor for an intestinal transplant. J is TRBJ1-6 and V is TRBV11-2; D remains ambiguous. CDR3 region: CASSSLNSPLHF. The CDR3 coding sequence is TGTGCCAGCAGCAGCCTTAATTCACCCCTCCACTTT. The full variable domain, completed using reference TRBV11-2 and TRBJ1-6, is EAGVAQSPRYKIIEKRQSVAFWCNPISGHATLYWYQQILGQGPKLLIQFQNNGVVDDSQLPKDRFSAERLKGVDSTLKIQPAKLEDSAVYLCASSSLNSPLHFGNGTRLTVT.